This is a list of T cell receptor beta chains from one sample in a study of metastatic and nonmetastatic thyroid tumors. From the PCR reads, TCRdb re-called clones with MiXCR. The repertoire consists of about 24,000 clones, with around 20% occurring once and the leading ten covering roughly 8%. The sequenced sample was blood. The receptor set was obtained from a female donor with papillary thyroid cancer or a benign thyroid nodule (not recorded which). Some clones in this sample may be carry-over from other donors' samples. CDR3s include the opening cysteine and the closing phenylalanine or tryptophan. A D gene is named only where the DNA matches it firmly. Some rows have no size entry. The others give once, few or many, or a class for an expanded clone.

>TRBV6-1|NA|medium-sized|TRBJ1-5
CASRPGDKGQPQHF
TGTGCCAGCAGGCCCGGGGACAAGGGACAGCCCCAGCATTTT
>TRBV7-2|TRBD1|NA|TRBJ1-2
CASSTRTGDNYGYTF
TGTGCCAGCAGCACCCGGACAGGGGATAACTATGGCTACACCTTC
>TRBV5-1|NA|NA|TRBJ2-1
CASSFEWNEQFF
TGCGCCAGCAGCTTTGAGTGGAATGAGCAGTTCTTC
>TRBV7-3|TRBD2|NA|TRBJ2-3
CASSGVLAGVTDTQYF
TGTGCCAGCAGCGGGGTACTAGCGGGAGTTACAGATACGCAGTATTTT
>TRBV20-1|TRBD1|many|TRBJ2-1
CSAWSLDRGEGDEQFF
TGCAGTGCTTGGTCCCTCGACAGGGGAGAAGGGGATGAGCAGTTCTTC
>TRBV28|NA|NA|TRBJ1-2
CASILGSGYGYTF
TGTGCTAGCATTCTAGGGAGCGGCTATGGCTACACATTC
>TRBV6-1|NA|few|TRBJ1-1
CASSEGVTEAFF
TGTGCCAGCAGTGAAGGAGTCACTGAAGCTTTCTTT
>TRBV10-3|NA|many|TRBJ1-3
CAISESQGSGNTIYF
TGTGCCATCAGTGAGTCGCAGGGGTCTGGAAACACCATATATTTT
>TRBV3-1|NA|many|TRBJ1-1
CASSLLAGGEAFF
TGTGCCAGCAGCCTTTTGGCGGGGGGTGAAGCTTTCTTT
>TRBV27|TRBD2|many|TRBJ2-1
CASSALAGGLDEQFF
TGTGCCAGCAGTGCCTTAGCGGGAGGGCTGGATGAGCAGTTCTTC
>TRBV2|NA|many|TRBJ2-5
CASSDTGTQETQYF
TGTGCCAGCAGTGACACGGGTACCCAAGAGACCCAGTACTTC
>TRBV20-1|NA|many|TRBJ2-7
CSAREEREGGEQYF
TGCAGTGCTAGAGAGGAAAGGGAAGGAGGGGAGCAGTACTTC
>TRBV20-1|NA|NA|TRBJ1-4
CSASGHRRSKLFF
TGCAGTGCTTCGGGACATCGGCGATCAAAACTGTTTTTT
>TRBV5-5|TRBD1|many|TRBJ2-7
CASSSEGTGFYEQYF
TGTGCCAGCAGCTCGGAAGGGACAGGCTTCTACGAGCAGTACTTC
>TRBV20-1|NA|NA|TRBJ2-2
CSAKGGGGEELFF
TGCAGTGCCAAGGGGGGCGGGGGCGAGGAGCTGTTTTTT
>TRBV6-2/TRBV6-3|NA|NA|TRBJ2-3
CASSSGGTQYF
TGTGCCAGCAGTTCAGGAGGTACTCAGTATTTT
>TRBV6-1|NA|NA|TRBJ2-3
CASSEAIAGSDTQYF
TGTGCCAGCAGTGAAGCTATCGCGGGGTCAGATACGCAGTATTTT
>TRBV3-1|NA|many|TRBJ2-1
CASSQDLSGSSYNEQFF
TGTGCCAGCAGCCAAGATCTTAGCGGCAGCTCCTACAATGAGCAGTTCTTC
>TRBV11-2|NA|NA|TRBJ1-1
CASSLVNRRMGLLNTEAVF
TGTGCCAGCAGCTTGGTTAATCGTCGCATGGGGCTTTTGAACACTGAAGCTGTCTTT
>TRBV6-1|NA|NA|TRBJ1-1
CASSGLQPLSGEAFF
TGTGCCAGCAGTGGGCTGCAGCCACTATCGGGTGAAGCTTTCTTT
>TRBV3-1|NA|many|TRBJ2-5
CASSPPGDAETQYF
TGTGCCAGCAGCCCGCCAGGGGACGCAGAGACCCAGTACTTC
>TRBV20-1|TRBD1|NA|TRBJ1-1
CGAEGTGANTEAFF
TGCGGTGCAGAAGGGACAGGAGCTAACACTGAAGCTTTCTTT
>TRBV7-2|TRBD1|many|TRBJ2-5
CASSPTGGRETQYF
TGTGCCAGCAGCCCGACAGGGGGCCGGGAGACCCAGTACTTC
>TRBV12-3/TRBV12-4|TRBD1|medium-sized|TRBJ2-1
CASSWGQGKFF
TGTGCCAGCAGTTGGGGACAGGGGAAGTTCTTC
>TRBV7-6|NA|NA|TRBJ1-2
CASSLESGRANYGYTF
TGTGCCAGCAGCTTAGAAAGCGGCAGGGCTAACTATGGCTACACCTTC
>TRBV7-9|NA|many|TRBJ2-1
CASSRLQDYNEQFF
TGTGCCAGCAGCCGATTACAGGATTACAATGAGCAGTTCTTC
>TRBV27|NA|many|TRBJ2-1
CASSLDTGTGNEQFF
TGTGCCAGCAGTCTTGATACAGGAACGGGAAATGAGCAGTTCTTC
>TRBV5-1|NA|few|TRBJ2-1
CASSLVPSEGQGGEQFF
TGCGCCAGCAGCTTGGTACCTAGCGAGGGGCAGGGGGGTGAGCAGTTCTTC
>TRBV6-1|TRBD2|few|TRBJ2-7
CATALTSGSYEQYF
TGTGCCACCGCCCTGACTAGCGGCTCCTACGAGCAGTACTTC